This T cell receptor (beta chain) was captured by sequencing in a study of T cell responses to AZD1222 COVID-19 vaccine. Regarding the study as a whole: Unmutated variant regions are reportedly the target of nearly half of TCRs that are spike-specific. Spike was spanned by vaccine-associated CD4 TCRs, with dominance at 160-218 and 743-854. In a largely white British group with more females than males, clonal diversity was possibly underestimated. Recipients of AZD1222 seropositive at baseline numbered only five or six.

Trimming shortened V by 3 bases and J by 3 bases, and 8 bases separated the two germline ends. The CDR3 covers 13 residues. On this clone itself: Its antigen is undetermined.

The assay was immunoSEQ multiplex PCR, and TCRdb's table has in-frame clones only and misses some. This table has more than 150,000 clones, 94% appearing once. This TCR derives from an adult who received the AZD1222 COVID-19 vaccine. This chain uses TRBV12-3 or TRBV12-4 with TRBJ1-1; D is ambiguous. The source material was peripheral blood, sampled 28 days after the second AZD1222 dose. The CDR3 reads CASSFQRYTEAFF. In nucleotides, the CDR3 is TGTGCCAGCAGTTTTCAACGATACACTGAAGCTTTCTTT.